These 18 T cell receptor beta chains were sequenced from one sample in a study of blood T cell repertoires in COVID-19. Using immunoSEQ multiplex PCR, the repertoire was profiled, and TCRdb retains in-frame clones only, with some absent. The sample has a few hundred thousand clones; around 84% are singletons. The sample consisted of PBMCs or T cells enriched from blood (not recorded which). These receptor sequences come from a man aged 25 to 40 with acute COVID-19.

This rearrangement joins TRBV5-4 to TRBJ2-1, with 9 bases fitting TRBD2. Germline lookup yields CDR1 SGHNT and CDR2 YYREEE (reference sequence). The CDR3 covers 16 residues. Germline trimming cut 0 bases from V and 5 bases from J; bases unmatched to any gene: 6. Written as DNA, the CDR3 is TGTGCCAGCAGCTTGGATAGCGGGAGAAGCCACAATGAGCAGTTCTTC. It is translated as CASSLDSGRSHNEQFF.

The gene calls are TRBV24-1 and TRBJ2-3; D perhaps matches TRBD1 (6 bases). The CDR3 is 16 amino acids. The V end was cut by 0 bases, the J end by 0 bases, with 9 bases between. Germline V lookup: CDR1 KGHDR, CDR2 SFDVKD. This chain's CDR3 is CATSDLRGMSTDTQYF. CDR3 bases: TGTGCCACCAGTGATTTGAGGGGGATGAGCACAGATACGCAGTATTTT.

The CDR3 reads CASSRVPGGGNTIYF. The CDR3 DNA sequence: TGTGCCAGCAGCCGGGTACCGGGGGGTGGAAACACCATATATTTT. V gene TRBV3-1 (or the pseudogene TRBV3-2) combines with J gene TRBJ1-3; possible D gene TRBD1, 5 bases. This CDR3 spans 15 amino acids. V was clipped by 4 bases and J by 3 bases, with 13 bases between them. CDR1 is LGHDT, CDR2 YNNKEL, per germline (reference sequence).

This chain uses TRBV5-5 with TRBJ1-4; 7 bases are a match to TRBD1. The V gene's germline CDR1 is SGHKS and CDR2 YYEKEE (reference sequence). The V gene end was trimmed by 4 bases and the J gene end by 4 bases; junction bases not matched to a gene: 4. CDR3 size: 14 residues. The CDR3, as DNA: TGTGCCAGCAGCCAGACAGGGTATAATGAAAAACTGTTTTTT. This gives the protein CASSQTGYNEKLFF.

The CDR3 here is CASSIKGRHTEAFF. The CDR3 bases are TGTGCCAGTAGTATAAAGGGGCGTCACACTGAAGCTTTCTTT. J is TRBJ1-1 and V is TRBV19, with D tentatively TRBD1 (5 bases). V lost 2 bases, J lost 3 bases, and 10 bases lay in between. Germline V gene sequence: CDR1 LNHDA, CDR2 SQIVND (reference sequence). The CDR3 is 14 amino acids.

This clone has more than one count but fewer than ten. At one end, the junction sequence differs from germline, possibly due to a read error. This sequence joins TRBV5-1 and TRBJ1-1, with 7 bases that match TRBD1. The CDR3 loop spans 15 amino acids. Germline CDR1 reads SGHRS; CDR2 reads YFSETQ. The CDR3 loop is CASTAGTVSSTEAFF. CDR3 bases: TGTGCCAGCACCGCGGGGACAGTTTCATCCACTGAAGCTTTCTTT.

This rearrangement joins TRBV5-4 to TRBJ2-5; 11 nucleotides align to TRBD2. With 2 bases clipped from V and 4 bases from J, the junction kept 1 base outside the gene matches. Germline values: CDR1 SGHNT, CDR2 YYREEE (reference sequence). The CDR3 runs 14 residues. CDR3 sequence reads: CASSFTSGGETQYF. The CDR3 nucleotides read TGTGCCAGCAGCTTTACTAGCGGGGGAGAGACCCAGTACTTC.

V gene TRBV19 combines with J gene TRBJ2-5; D is perhaps TRBD1 (5 bases). Germline values: CDR1 LNHDA, CDR2 SQIVND (reference sequence). With 2 bases removed from V and 7 bases from J, the gap between germline ends came to 14 bases. The CDR3 totals 14 residues. The CDR3 DNA sequence: TGTGCCAGTAGTATACAGGGCAGCCTGGGGACCCAGTACTTC. This translates into CASSIQGSLGTQYF.

About this clone itself: The junction does not match germline at one end; this may be a read error. The gene calls are TRBV5-1 and TRBJ2-5; 10 bases are shared with TRBD2. Germline V gene lookup returns CDR1 SGHRS and CDR2 YFSETQ. The CDR3 loop spans 18 amino acids. DNA for the CDR3: TGTGCCAGCAGCTTAGGGGGCCTCATGACTAGCGGGTTAGAGACCCAGTACTTC. This sequence encodes CASSLGGLMTSGLETQYF.

This chain links TRBV12-5 with TRBJ2-2; D not resolved. Germline values: CDR1 LGHNT, CDR2 FRNRAP. V dropped 0 bases and J dropped 1 base, with 9 bases sitting between them. The CDR3 consists of 16 residues. The CDR3: CASGLVQLVNTGELFF. The CDR3, as DNA: TGTGCTAGTGGTTTGGTACAGCTCGTGAACACCGGGGAGCTGTTTTTT.

This chain joins TRBV27 and TRBJ1-2; 7 bases map to TRBD1. V lost 2 bases and J lost 8; bases outside the gene matches: 14. There are 16 residues in the CDR3. Per germline, CDR1 MNHEY and CDR2 SMNVEV (reference sequence). The CDR3 region has the DNA TGTGCCAGCAGTTTAGGGGCAGGGGGAGTCCCTAGCGGCTACACCTTC. It yields the protein CASSLGAGGVPSGYTF.

The chain recombines TRBV28 with TRBJ1-2; TRBD1 matches at 7 bases. Germline V lookup: CDR1 MDHEN, CDR2 SYDVKM. Trimming took 9 bases from V and 3 from J; bases not matched to a gene: 4. This CDR3 contains 12 residues. For the CDR3, the DNA is TGTGCCAGTCTACAGGGGTACTATGGCTACACCTTC. Protein sequence: CASLQGYYGYTF.

The rearrangement joins TRBV2 to TRBJ2-2; 9 bases align to TRBD1. Per germline, CDR1 SNHLY and CDR2 FYNNEI. After removal of 7 bases from V and 10 bases from J, the junction contained 10 bases not matched to a gene. The CDR3 is 14 residues long. CDR3 sequence reads: CASNPGQGHVELFF. CDR3 sequence (DNA): TGTGCCAGCAATCCGGGACAGGGACATGTGGAGCTGTTTTTT.

The chain links TRBV15 to TRBJ1-1; TRBD1 matches 8 bases. This CDR3 region has 14 residues. Germline-derived CDR1 and CDR2 are LNHNV and YYDKDF (reference sequence). Trimming cost V 4 bases and J 1 base; bases outside gene matches: 2. CDR3 residues: CATSTGTGNTEAFF. CDR3 nucleotide sequence: TGTGCCACCAGCACCGGGACAGGGAACACTGAAGCTTTCTTT. The full variable domain, completed using reference TRBV15 and TRBJ1-1, is DAMVIQNPRYQVTQFGKPVTLSCSQTLNHNVMYWYQQKSSQAPKLLFHYYDKDFNNEADTPDNFQSRRPNTSFCFLDIRSPGLGDTAMYLCATSTGTGNTEAFFGQGTRLTVV.

The chain is built from TRBV27 and TRBJ1-6; tentatively, D is TRBD1 (5 bases). The CDR3 extends over 14 amino acids. The germline CDR1 and CDR2 sequences are MNHEY and SMNVEV (reference sequence). V was clipped by 6 bases and J by 0 bases, with 6 bases between them. The CDR3 region has the DNA TGTGCCAGCAGACAGGACTCCTATAATTCACCCCTCCACTTT. Translated, it gives CASRQDSYNSPLHF.

V and J are TRBV11-2 and TRBJ1-3; D perhaps matches TRBD1 (5 bases). The CDR3 has 14 amino acids. V lost 6 bases to trimming and J lost 5 bases, with 14 bases between them. CDR1 is SGHAT and CDR2 is FQNNGV in the germline V gene. CDR3 region: CASSLGTERNTIYF. The DNA of the CDR3 is TGTGCCAGCAGTCTAGGGACTGAGCGAAACACCATATATTTT.

V usage is TRBV19 and J usage is TRBJ1-4; TRBD1 agrees at 11 bases. With V trimmed by 0 bases and J by 0 bases, 9 bases remained unmatched. Germline V gene sequence: CDR1 LNHDA, CDR2 SQIVND (reference sequence). This CDR3 contains 20 residues. The CDR3: CASSIDNGTGGSATNEKLFF. CDR3 sequence (DNA): TGTGCCAGTAGTATAGATAACGGGACAGGGGGAAGTGCAACTAATGAAAAACTGTTTTTT. Looking up the rest from reference TRBV19 and TRBJ1-4 gives the full variable domain: DGGITQSPKYLFRKEGQNVTLSCEQNLNHDAMYWYRQDPGQGLRLIYYSQIVNDFQKGDIAEGYSVSREKKESFPLTVTSAQKNPTAFYLCASSIDNGTGGSATNEKLFFGSGTQLSVL.

This clone was counted only a few times. The V gene is TRBV28, the J gene TRBJ1-2; D gene unclear. Between the trimmed V and J ends, which lost 5 bases and 4 bases, there was a span of 14 bases. The CDR3 covers 14 residues. CDR1 and CDR2 from the germline V gene are MDHEN and SYDVKM. The CDR3 is CASSPIRLVYGYTF. The CDR3 nucleotides are TGTGCCAGCAGTCCTATCCGGTTAGTCTATGGCTACACCTTC.